This T cell receptor (beta chain) was captured in a study of shared clonotypes between healthy human individuals. A remark on this clone: Its antigen is unidentified.

Profiled with immunoSEQ multiplex PCR; TCRdb holds only in-frame clones, not every one. Of approximately 2.4 million clones in the sample, nearly 97% were seen once. The length of the CDR3 is 17 residues. Germline V lookup: CDR1 SGDLS, CDR2 YYNGEE. Germline trimming cut 0 bases from V and 12 bases from J; bases unmatched to any gene: 17. Notes on the study in general: Genetic and exposure-history diversity was limited by the small donor number. Clonotypes shared by all four sorted-subset donors had higher generation probabilities than non-shared clonotypes. Across a handful of donors, naive CD4 shared roughly 5%, naive CD8 less than 4%, memory CD4 2.3%, memory CD8 about 0.4%.

The sample taken for sequencing was naive CD4+ T cells sorted from blood. As to subset: CD45RA+ positively selected. The receptor was derived from a man between 18 and 29 years old in good health. This chain uses TRBV9 with TRBJ2-1; 8 bases fit TRBD2. The chain's CDR3 is CASSVDTRETSARGQFF. The DNA of the CDR3 is TGTGCCAGCAGCGTAGACACGAGGGAGACTAGCGCCCGGGGGCAGTTCTTC.